This T cell receptor beta chain was observed in a study of molecular identifiers for immune sequencing clone quantification. Germline CDR1 LNHDA, CDR2 SQIVND (reference sequence). Trimming cost V 3 bases and J 1 base, with 11 bases left between them. This CDR3 has 15 residues. Overall study findings and caveats: A shared barcode on identical TCR molecules could lead to underestimated sizes for highly expanded clones. Naive cells had under 1% of molecules in clones above 20 RNA copies, effectors over 98%.

Listed TCR primers and previously described methods were used for bulk TCR libraries. Via MiXCR, TCRdb re-called the PCR reads, giving one row per CDR3 protein. Seen here are about 640,000 distinct CDR3 sequences, 15% to 20% observed once, and the top ten hold roughly 0.85%. This clonotype was counted ten times or more. Its target is unknown. Each library that profiled naive CD8 cells came from around 20,000 to 1,000,000 sorted cells with 10%, 30% or 50% RNA. This clonotype was obtained from a human donor in good health. Some libraries in this study had Jurkat cell RNA spiked in. The sample taken for sequencing was naive CD8+ T cells from blood, with Jurkat cell RNA spiked in. The subset was: FACS-sorted CD8+CD4-CCR7+CD45RA+ naive T cells. The rearrangement links TRBV19 to TRBJ2-3, with D perhaps being TRBD1 or TRBD2 (6 bases each). The CDR3 loop is CASSMNGGGTDTQYF. CDR3 DNA: TGTGCCAGTAGTATGAACGGGGGCGGCACAGATACGCAGTATTTT.